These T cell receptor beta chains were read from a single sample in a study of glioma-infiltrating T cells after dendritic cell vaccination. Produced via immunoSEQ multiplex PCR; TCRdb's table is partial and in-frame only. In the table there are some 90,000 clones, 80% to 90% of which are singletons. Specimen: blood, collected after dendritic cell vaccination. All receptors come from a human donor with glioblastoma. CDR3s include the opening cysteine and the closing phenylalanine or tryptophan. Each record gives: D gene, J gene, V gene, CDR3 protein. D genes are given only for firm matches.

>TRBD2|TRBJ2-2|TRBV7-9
CASSLTGGARTGELFF
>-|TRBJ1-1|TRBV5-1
CASSDQGGGFTEAFF
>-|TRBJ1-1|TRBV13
CASQGGTEAFF
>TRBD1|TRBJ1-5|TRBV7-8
CASSSGTGSQPQHF
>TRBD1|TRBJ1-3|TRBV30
CAWTGGSGNTIYF
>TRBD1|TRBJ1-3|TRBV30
CAWSARGLGNTIYF
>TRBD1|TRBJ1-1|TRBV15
CATSRGQGNTEAFF
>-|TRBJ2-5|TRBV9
CASSVEDRNPQETQYF
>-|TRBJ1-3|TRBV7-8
CASSLGQANTIYF
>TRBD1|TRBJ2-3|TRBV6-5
CASRPTGVDTQYF
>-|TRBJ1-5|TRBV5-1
CASSFEGTYNQPQHF
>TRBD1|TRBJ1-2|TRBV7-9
CASSLGRDRANYGYTF
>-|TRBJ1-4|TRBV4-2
CASSQSGAGGGRSGKLFF
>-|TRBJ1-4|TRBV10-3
CAISERGTNEKLFF
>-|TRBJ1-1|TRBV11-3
CASSLTGNTEAFF
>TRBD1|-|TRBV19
CASSGDRGSHEQYF
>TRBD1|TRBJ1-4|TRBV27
CASRARGLWEKLFF
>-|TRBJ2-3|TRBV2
CASMVSTDTQYF
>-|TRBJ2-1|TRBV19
CASSVGAGRGEQFF
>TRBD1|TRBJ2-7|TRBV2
CASSEAGQGAGEQYF
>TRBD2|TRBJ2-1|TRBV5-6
CASSLDPAGRHNEQFF
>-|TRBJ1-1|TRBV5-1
CASSLVTATEAFF
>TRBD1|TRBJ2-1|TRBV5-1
CASIRQGTSYNEQFF
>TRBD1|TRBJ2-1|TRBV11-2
CASSFAGTGGLEQFF
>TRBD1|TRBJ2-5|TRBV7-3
CASSLTPGGYETQYF
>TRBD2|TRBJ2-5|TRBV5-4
CASSQGLAGFGVTQYF
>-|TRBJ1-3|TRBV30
CAWSVSRAGNTIYF
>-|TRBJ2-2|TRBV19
CASQSRVNAGELFF
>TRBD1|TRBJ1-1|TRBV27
CASRRQGGNTEAFF
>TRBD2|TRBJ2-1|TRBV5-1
CASSLVAGDGNEQFF
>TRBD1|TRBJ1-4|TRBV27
CASSGHQGVGEKLFF
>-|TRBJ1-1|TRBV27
CASKLQGPSTEAFF
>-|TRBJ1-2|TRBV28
CASRITNYGYTF
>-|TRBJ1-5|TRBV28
CASDLETGKGNQPQHF
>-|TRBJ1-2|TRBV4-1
CASSQRGEGANYGYTF
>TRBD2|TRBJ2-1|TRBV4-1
CASSLFAGSGSYNEQFF
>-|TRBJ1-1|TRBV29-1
CSVHISGNTEAFF
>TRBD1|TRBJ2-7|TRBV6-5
CASCPGQGYEQYF
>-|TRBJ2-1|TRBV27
CASARGTYNEQFF
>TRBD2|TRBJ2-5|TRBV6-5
CASSRTSGAQYF
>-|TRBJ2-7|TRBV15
CATSAKASSGYEQYF
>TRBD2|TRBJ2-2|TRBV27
CASSLGLVAPTGELFF
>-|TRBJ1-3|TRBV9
CASSASGGFGNTIYF
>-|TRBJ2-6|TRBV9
CASSAKGGGPGANVLTF
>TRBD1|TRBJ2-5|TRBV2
CASSGQGETQYF
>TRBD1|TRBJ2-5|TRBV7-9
CASSRGQGGETQYF
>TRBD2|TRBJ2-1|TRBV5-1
CASSFSGSGNEQFF
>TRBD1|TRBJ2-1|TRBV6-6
CASSQDRGTYNEQFF
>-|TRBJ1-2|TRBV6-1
CASSGTLYGYTF
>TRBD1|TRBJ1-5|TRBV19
CASSFGTGSQPQHF
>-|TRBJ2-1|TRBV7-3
CASSSGLVYSSYNEQFF
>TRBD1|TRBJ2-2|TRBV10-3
CAIKGQGANTGELFF
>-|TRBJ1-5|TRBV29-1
CSVQESNQPQHF
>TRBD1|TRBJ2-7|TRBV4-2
CASSQDWTGSYEQYF
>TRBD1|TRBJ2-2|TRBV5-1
CASSLRQGGTGELFF